This T cell receptor beta chain comes out of a study of metastatic and nonmetastatic thyroid tumors. Study at large: Patients with malignant and benign thyroid disease provided blood and tumor or nodule tissue, whose repertoires were compared. Study-level results: Benign nodules were reported to have significantly lower TCR beta diversity than malignant thyroid tumors, in blood and tumor.

Points on this clone: What it recognizes is unknown.

The CDR3 spans 14 residues. V gave up 6 bases and J gave up 7 bases; unmatched junction bases: 5. Germline CDR1 reads SNHLY; CDR2 reads FYNNEI. Every patient was untreated before thyroid surgery. In the authors' methods: In papillary thyroid cancer, a distant-metastasis classifier was built using CDR3 differences across clinicopathological groups. TCRdb re-analyzed the PCR reads through MiXCR. The V and J calls were not made by the authors but by TCRdb's processing. In the table there are under 9,000 clones, approximately 44% of which are singletons. The clonotype was recovered from a male donor with papillary thyroid cancer or a benign thyroid nodule (not recorded which). Some clones in this sample may be carry-over from other donors' samples. Material for sequencing was tumor tissue. The chain couples TRBV2 to TRBJ1-5; 11 nucleotides match TRBD1. The CDR3 is CASRDRGRGQPQHF. CDR3 coding DNA: TGTGCCAGCAGGGACAGGGGGCGGGGACAGCCCCAGCATTTT.